The source of this T cell receptor (beta chain) is a study of STAT3 mutations in large granular lymphocyte leukemia. Broader study findings: Some patients had persisting codominant clonotypes that could mask small clones. TCR clonotype switching after therapy occurred in about 30% of the 18 patients. At least one immunodominant TCR beta clonotype appeared in every T-cell large granular lymphocyte leukemia patient. In several patients, dominant TCR clone burden exceeded STAT3 mutant burden, suggesting STAT3 mutation arose secondarily.

Produced via immunoSEQ multiplex PCR; TCRdb's table is partial and in-frame only. The sample has almost 25,000 clones; about 94% are singletons. As regards this clone: Its specificity is unknown.

Trimming removed 0 bases at V and 3 bases at J, with 8 bases between. The CDR3 runs to 14 residues. The germline V gene has CDR1 MNHNY and CDR2 SVGAGI (reference sequence). The TCR sequence derives from a middle-aged man with T-cell large granular lymphocyte leukemia. Some clones in this sample may be carry-over from other donors' samples. Material for sequencing was peripheral blood mononuclear cells. The chain recombines TRBV6-6 with TRBJ1-2; D unclear. The CDR3 coding sequence is TGTGCCAGCAGTTACTCAGTTTTGGACTATGGCTACACCTTC. Translated, it gives CASSYSVLDYGYTF.